This TCR beta chain is drawn from a study of T-cell memory formation after mild COVID-19. One entry per CDR3 protein results from TCRdb running MiXCR on the 5' RACE reads. The sample contains 140,000 or so distinct CDR3 sequences, about 5.5% of which appear only once. CDR1 and CDR2 from the germline V gene are SGHTA and FQGTGA. CDR3 size: 15 residues. Trimming pared 5 bases from V and 6 bases from J, leaving 16 bases between. This clonotype was found many times. The TCR originated in an adult woman who had mild COVID-19 (a few samples of this study predate the infection). Cell type and time point are not known. The V call is TRBV7-3, the J call TRBJ2-2; D gene unclear. The sequenced material came from PBMCs or a T cell subset sorted from them (not recorded which). For the CDR3, the DNA is TGTGCCAGCAGCCCCCGAGGAGAAGTGGCCGGGGAGCTGTTTTTT. This sequence encodes CASSPRGEVAGELFF.